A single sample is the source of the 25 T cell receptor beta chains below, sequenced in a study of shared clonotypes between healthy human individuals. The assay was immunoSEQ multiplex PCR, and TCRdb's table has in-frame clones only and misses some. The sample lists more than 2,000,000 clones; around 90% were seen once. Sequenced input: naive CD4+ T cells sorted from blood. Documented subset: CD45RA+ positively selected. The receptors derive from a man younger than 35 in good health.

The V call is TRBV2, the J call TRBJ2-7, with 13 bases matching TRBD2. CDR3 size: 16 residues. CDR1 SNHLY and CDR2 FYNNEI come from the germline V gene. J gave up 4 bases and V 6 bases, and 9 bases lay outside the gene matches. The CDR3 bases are TGTGCCAGCAGGGGTGGAACTAGCGGGGGGGCGTACGAGCAGTACTTC. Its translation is CASRGGTSGGAYEQYF.

This CDR3 reads CAWSSTHRPYGYTF. CDR3 coding DNA: TGTGCCTGGAGTTCCACACACCGGCCTTATGGCTACACCTTC. The chain employs TRBV30 and TRBJ1-2; D unclear. V lost 2 bases and J 5 bases, leaving 15 bases between the germline ends. CDR1 GTSNPN and CDR2 SVGIG come from the germline V gene (reference sequence). The CDR3 covers 14 residues. The full variable domain, with the rest looked up from reference TRBV30 and TRBJ1-2, is SQTIHQWPATLVQPVGSPLSLECTVEGTSNPNLYWYRQAAGRGLQLLFYSVGIGQISSEVPQNLSASRPQDRQFILSSKKLLLSDSGFYLCAWSSTHRPYGYTFGSGTRLTVV.

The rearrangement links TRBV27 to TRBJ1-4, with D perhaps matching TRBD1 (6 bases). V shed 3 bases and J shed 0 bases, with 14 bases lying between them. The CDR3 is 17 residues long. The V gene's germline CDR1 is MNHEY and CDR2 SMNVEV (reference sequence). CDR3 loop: CASSLATGLATNEKLFF. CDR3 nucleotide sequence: TGTGCCAGCAGTTTGGCGACAGGACTAGCAACTAATGAAAAACTGTTTTTT.

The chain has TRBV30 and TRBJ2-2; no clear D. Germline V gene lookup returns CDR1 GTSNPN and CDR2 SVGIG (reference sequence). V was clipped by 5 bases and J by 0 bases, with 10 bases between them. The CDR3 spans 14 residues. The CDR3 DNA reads TGTGCCTGGGAGTCGACGCCGAACACCGGGGAGCTGTTTTTT. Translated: CAWESTPNTGELFF.

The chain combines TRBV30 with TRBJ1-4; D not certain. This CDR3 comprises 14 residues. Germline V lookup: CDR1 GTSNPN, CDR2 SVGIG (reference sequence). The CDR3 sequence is CAAGWTVTNEKLFF. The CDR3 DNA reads TGTGCTGCGGGATGGACGGTAACTAATGAAAAACTGTTTTTT. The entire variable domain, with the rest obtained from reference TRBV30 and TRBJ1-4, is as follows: SQTIHQWPATLVQPVGSPLSLECTVEGTSNPNLYWYRQAAGRGLQLLFYSVGIGQISSEVPQNLSASRPQDRQFILSSKKLLLSDSGFYLCAAGWTVTNEKLFFGSGTQLSVL.

Here the CDR3 reads CAWSVLPQKETQYF. In DNA form, the CDR3 reads TGTGCCTGGAGTGTACTACCCCAAAAAGAGACCCAGTACTTC. This sequence joins TRBV30 and TRBJ2-5; D gene unclear. CDR3 length: 14 residues. V dropped 0 bases and J dropped 3 bases, with 11 bases sitting between them. CDR1 is GTSNPN and CDR2 is SVGIG in the germline V gene (reference sequence).

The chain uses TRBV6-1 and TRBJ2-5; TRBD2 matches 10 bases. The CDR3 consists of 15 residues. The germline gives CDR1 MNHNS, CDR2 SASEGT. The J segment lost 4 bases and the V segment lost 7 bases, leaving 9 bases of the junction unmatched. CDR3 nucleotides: TGTGCCAGCACCTGGCTAGCGGGAGTTGGAGAGACCCAGTACTTC. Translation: CASTWLAGVGETQYF.

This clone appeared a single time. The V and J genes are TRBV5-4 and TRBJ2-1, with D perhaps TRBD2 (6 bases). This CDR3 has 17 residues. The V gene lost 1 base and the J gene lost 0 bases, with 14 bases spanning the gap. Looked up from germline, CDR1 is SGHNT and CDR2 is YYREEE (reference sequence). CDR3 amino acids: CASSLSASASSYNEQFF. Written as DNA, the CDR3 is TGTGCCAGCAGCTTGTCCGCTAGCGCCAGCTCCTACAATGAGCAGTTCTTC.

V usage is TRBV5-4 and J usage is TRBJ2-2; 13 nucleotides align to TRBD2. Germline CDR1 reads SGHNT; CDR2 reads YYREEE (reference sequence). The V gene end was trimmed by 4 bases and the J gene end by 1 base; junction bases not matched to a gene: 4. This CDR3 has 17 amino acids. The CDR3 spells CASSPRTSGRNTGELFF. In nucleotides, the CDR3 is TGTGCCAGCAGCCCAAGGACTAGCGGGAGGAACACCGGGGAGCTGTTTTTT.

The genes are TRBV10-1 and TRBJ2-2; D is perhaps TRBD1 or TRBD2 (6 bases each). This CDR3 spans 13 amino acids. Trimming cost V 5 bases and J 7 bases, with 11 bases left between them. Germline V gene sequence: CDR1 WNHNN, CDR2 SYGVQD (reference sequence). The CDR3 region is CASSRGAGGELFF. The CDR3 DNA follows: TGCGCCAGCAGTAGGGGGGCCGGCGGGGAGCTGTTTTTT.

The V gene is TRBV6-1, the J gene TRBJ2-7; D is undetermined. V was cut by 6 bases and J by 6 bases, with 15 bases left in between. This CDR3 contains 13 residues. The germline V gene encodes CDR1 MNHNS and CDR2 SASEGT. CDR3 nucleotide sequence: TGTGCCAGCAGCACAACAGAGTTGCGCGAGCAGTACTTC. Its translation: CASSTTELREQYF.

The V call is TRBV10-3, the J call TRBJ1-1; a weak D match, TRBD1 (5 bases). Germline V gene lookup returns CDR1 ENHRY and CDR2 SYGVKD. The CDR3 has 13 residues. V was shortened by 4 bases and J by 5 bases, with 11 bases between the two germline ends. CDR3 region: CAISGDGGTEAFF. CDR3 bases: TGTGCCATCAGTGGGGACGGGGGAACTGAAGCTTTCTTT.

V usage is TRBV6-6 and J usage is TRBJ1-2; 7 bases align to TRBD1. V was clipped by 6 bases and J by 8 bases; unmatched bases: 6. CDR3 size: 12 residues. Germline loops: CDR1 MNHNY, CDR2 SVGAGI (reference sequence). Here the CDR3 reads CASRNDRVGYTF. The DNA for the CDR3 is TGTGCCAGCAGAAATGACAGGGTGGGCTACACCTTC.

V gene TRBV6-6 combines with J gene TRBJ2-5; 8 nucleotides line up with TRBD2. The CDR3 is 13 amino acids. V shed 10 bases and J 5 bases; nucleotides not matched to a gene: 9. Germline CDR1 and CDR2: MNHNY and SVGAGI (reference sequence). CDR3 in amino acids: CATSLAVRETQYF. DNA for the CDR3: TGTGCCACCTCACTAGCGGTGAGGGAGACCCAGTACTTC.

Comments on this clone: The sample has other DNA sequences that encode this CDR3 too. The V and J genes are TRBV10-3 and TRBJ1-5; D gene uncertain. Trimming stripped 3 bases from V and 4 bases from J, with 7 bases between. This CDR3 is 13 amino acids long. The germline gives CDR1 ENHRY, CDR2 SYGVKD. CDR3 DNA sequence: TGTGCCATCAGTGACGGACCGAATCAGCCCCAGCATTTT. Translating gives CAISDGPNQPQHF.

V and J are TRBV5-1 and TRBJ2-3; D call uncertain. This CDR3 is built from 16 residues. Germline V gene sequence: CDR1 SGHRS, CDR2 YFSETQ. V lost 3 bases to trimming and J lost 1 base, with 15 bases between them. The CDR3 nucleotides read TGCGCCAGCAGCTGGAGTGTCCCGGCAGGCACAGATACGCAGTATTTT. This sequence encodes CASSWSVPAGTDTQYF. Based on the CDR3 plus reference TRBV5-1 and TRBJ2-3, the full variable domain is KAGVTQTPRYLIKTRGQQVTLSCSPISGHRSVSWYQQTPGQGLQFLFEYFSETQRNKGNFPGRFSGRQFSNSRSEMNVSTLELGDSALYLCASSWSVPAGTDTQYFGPGTRLTVL.

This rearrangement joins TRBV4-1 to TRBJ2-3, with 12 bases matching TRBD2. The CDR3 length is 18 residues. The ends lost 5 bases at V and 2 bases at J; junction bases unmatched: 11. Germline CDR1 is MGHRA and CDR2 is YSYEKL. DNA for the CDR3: TGCGCCAGCAGCTCAATAAGGACTAGCGGGGAGCCCACAGATACGCAGTATTTT. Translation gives CASSSIRTSGEPTDTQYF.

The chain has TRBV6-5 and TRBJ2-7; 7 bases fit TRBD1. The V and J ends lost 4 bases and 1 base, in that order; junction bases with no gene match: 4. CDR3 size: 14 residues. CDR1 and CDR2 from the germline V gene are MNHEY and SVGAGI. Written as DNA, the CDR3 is TGTGCCAGCAGTTTCAACAGGGGATCCTACGAGCAGTACTTC. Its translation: CASSFNRGSYEQYF.

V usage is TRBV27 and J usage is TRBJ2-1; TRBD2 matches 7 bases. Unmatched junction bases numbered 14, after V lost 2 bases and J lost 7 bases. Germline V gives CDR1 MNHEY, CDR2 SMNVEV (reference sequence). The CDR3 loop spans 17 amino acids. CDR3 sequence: CASSLPRASGVGNEQFF. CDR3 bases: TGTGCCAGCAGTTTACCCCGCGCTAGCGGAGTGGGGAATGAGCAGTTCTTC.

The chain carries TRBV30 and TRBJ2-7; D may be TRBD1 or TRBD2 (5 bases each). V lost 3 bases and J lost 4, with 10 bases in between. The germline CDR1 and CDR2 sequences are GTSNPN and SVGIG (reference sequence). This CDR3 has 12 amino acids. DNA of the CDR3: TGTGCCTGGAGGGGGGACGGTTACGAGCAGTACTTC. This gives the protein CAWRGDGYEQYF.

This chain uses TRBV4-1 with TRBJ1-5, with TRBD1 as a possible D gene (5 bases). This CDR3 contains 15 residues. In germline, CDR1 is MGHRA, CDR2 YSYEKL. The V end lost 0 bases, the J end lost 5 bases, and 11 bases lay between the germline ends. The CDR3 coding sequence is TGCGCCAGCAGCCAAGATCCGGGAGGGGATCAGCCCCAGCATTTT. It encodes CASSQDPGGDQPQHF.

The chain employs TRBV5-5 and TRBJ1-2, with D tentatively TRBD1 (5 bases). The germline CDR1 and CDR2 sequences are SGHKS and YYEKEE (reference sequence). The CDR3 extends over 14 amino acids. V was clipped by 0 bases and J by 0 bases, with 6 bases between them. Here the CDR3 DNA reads TGTGCCAGCAGCTTGGGGGACCCTAACTATGGCTACACCTTC. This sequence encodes CASSLGDPNYGYTF.

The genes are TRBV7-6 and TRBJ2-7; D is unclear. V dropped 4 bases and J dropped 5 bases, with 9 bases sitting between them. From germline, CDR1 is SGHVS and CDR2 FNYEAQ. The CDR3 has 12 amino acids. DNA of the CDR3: TGTGCCAGCAGCTCCTTCGACGACGAGCAGTACTTC. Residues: CASSSFDDEQYF.

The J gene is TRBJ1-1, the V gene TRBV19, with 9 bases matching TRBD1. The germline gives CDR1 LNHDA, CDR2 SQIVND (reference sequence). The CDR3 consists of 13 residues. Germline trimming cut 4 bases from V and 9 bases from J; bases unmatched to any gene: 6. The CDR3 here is CASSTRDRAKAFF. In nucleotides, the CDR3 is TGTGCCAGTAGTACCCGGGACAGGGCAAAAGCTTTCTTT.

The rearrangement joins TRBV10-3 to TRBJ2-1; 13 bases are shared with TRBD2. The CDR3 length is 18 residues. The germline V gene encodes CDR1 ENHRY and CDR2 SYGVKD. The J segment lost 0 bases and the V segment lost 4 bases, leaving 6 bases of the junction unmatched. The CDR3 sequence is CAISGLAGGPSSYNEQFF. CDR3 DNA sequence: TGTGCCATCAGTGGACTAGCGGGGGGCCCGAGCTCCTACAATGAGCAGTTCTTC.